The 20 T cell receptor beta chains in this list originate from one sample, sequenced in a study of blood T cell repertoires in COVID-19. Generated by immunoSEQ multiplex PCR, the TCRdb table keeps only in-frame clones and is missing some. The data show 300,000 to 350,000 clones, with 85% to 90% seen just once and approximately 7.4% held by the top ten. Material for sequencing was peripheral blood. These receptors were taken from a woman in her 70s with COVID-19, enrolled during active disease.

This clone was recorded only once. The chain links TRBV30 to TRBJ2-1, with 7 nucleotides matching TRBD1. The CDR3 contains 15 residues. From germline, CDR1 is GTSNPN and CDR2 SVGIG (reference sequence). Unmatched junction bases numbered 4, after V lost 0 bases and J lost 2 bases. The CDR3 DNA reads TGTGCCTGGAGTGTACGGGGACAGACCTACAATGAGCAGTTCTTC. Translated: CAWSVRGQTYNEQFF.

The chain uses TRBV12-3 or TRBV12-4 and TRBJ1-2, with 8 bases that match TRBD1. This CDR3 is 13 amino acids long. The trim removed 9 bases at V and 2 bases at J, leaving 5 bases unmatched. The CDR3 sequence is CASGQGLNYGYTF. DNA for the CDR3: TGTGCCAGTGGACAGGGTCTAAACTATGGCTACACCTTC.

In its sample, this clone was seen once. V gene TRBV9 combines with J gene TRBJ2-7, with D unresolved. The CDR3 runs 13 residues. The V end lost 0 bases, the J end lost 3 bases, and 7 bases lay between the germline ends. CDR1 and CDR2 from the germline V gene are SGDLS and YYNGEE. In DNA form, the CDR3 reads TGTGCCAGCAGCGTAGCAGACAACTACGAGCAGTACTTC. This gives the protein CASSVADNYEQYF. Based on the CDR3 plus reference TRBV9 and TRBJ2-7, the full variable domain is DSGVTQTPKHLITATGQRVTLRCSPRSGDLSVYWYQQSLDQGLQFLIQYYNGEERAKGNILERFSAQQFPDLHSELNLSSLELGDSALYFCASSVADNYEQYFGPGTRLTVT.

The rearrangement joins TRBV18 to TRBJ1-1; unclear D gene. The CDR3 extends over 14 amino acids. Deletions cut 1 base from V and 7 bases from J, with 13 bases between. Germline CDR1 is KGHSH and CDR2 is LQKENI. CDR3 in amino acids: CASSPLHRELEAFF. DNA of the CDR3: TGTGCCAGCTCACCACTTCACCGGGAGCTTGAAGCTTTCTTT.

V usage is TRBV29-1 and J usage is TRBJ2-7, with 7 bases matching TRBD1. The germline gives CDR1 SQVTM, CDR2 ANQGSEA. After removal of 3 bases from V and 2 bases from J, the junction contained 4 bases not matched to a gene. The CDR3 consists of 13 residues. CDR3 sequence: CSVDLTGTYEQYF. The CDR3 bases are TGCAGCGTTGACCTGACAGGGACCTACGAGCAGTACTTC.

The chain carries TRBV4-3 and TRBJ2-1; weak D call: TRBD2 (5 bases). CDR1 LGHNA and CDR2 YSLEER come from the germline V gene. Deletions cut 0 bases from V and 14 bases from J, with 14 bases between. There are 13 residues in the CDR3. CDR3 bases: TGCGCCAGCAGCCAAGATCGGGGTAGCGTCAAGTTCTTC. Translated: CASSQDRGSVKFF.

This clone appeared a few times. V gene TRBV9 combines with J gene TRBJ1-1; 7 bases are a match to TRBD1. This CDR3 comprises 13 residues. The V gene's germline CDR1 is SGDLS and CDR2 YYNGEE. V lost 4 bases to trimming and J lost 3 bases; unmatched junction nucleotides: 3. The CDR3 coding sequence is TGTGCCAGCAGCATTACAGGGGACACTGAAGCTTTCTTT. This sequence encodes CASSITGDTEAFF.

CDR3 nucleotides: TGTGCCAGCAGTGATGTTGGGCTGGCCAAAAACATTCAGTACTTC. Translation: CASSDVGLAKNIQYF. This chain links TRBV2 with TRBJ2-4; D gene unclear. The V gene's germline CDR1 is SNHLY and CDR2 FYNNEI. CDR3 size: 15 residues. The V end lost 3 bases, the J end lost 1 base, and 10 bases lay between the germline ends. The entire variable domain, with the rest obtained from reference TRBV2 and TRBJ2-4, is as follows: EPEVTQTPSHQVTQMGQEVILRCVPISNHLYFYWYRQILGQKVEFLVSFYNNEISEKSEIFDDQFSVERPDGSNFTLKIRSTKLEDSAMYFCASSDVGLAKNIQYFGAGTRLSVL.

The chain is built from TRBV21-1 and TRBJ2-2; the table names TRBD1, a call not compared with the DNA. TRBV21-1 represents a pseudogene. The CDR3 is made up of 14 amino acids. The CDR3 loop is CASSKTPGAGELFF. DNA of the CDR3: TGTGCCAGCAGCAAAACCCCAGGGGCCGGGGAGCTGTTTTTT.

The V gene is TRBV19, the J gene TRBJ1-1; TRBD1 matches 10 bases. The CDR3 is 14 residues long. Germline V gene lookup returns CDR1 LNHDA and CDR2 SQIVND (reference sequence). The ends lost 3 bases at V and 4 bases at J; junction bases unmatched: 2. The CDR3: CASSIRTGGTEAFF. The DNA of the CDR3 is TGTGCCAGTAGTATCCGGACAGGGGGCACTGAAGCTTTCTTT. Variable domain in full (rest from reference TRBV19 and TRBJ1-1): DGGITQSPKYLFRKEGQNVTLSCEQNLNHDAMYWYRQDPGQGLRLIYYSQIVNDFQKGDIAEGYSVSREKKESFPLTVTSAQKNPTAFYLCASSIRTGGTEAFFGQGTRLTVV.

The rearrangement joins TRBV19 to TRBJ1-1; D not certain. Per germline, CDR1 LNHDA and CDR2 SQIVND (reference sequence). V was pared by 7 bases and J by 1 base, with 10 bases between. This CDR3 contains 13 residues. The CDR3: CASNNAQNTEAFF. The CDR3 nucleotides are TGTGCCAGTAACAATGCCCAGAACACTGAAGCTTTCTTT.

This sequence joins TRBV19 and TRBJ1-5; 7 bases align to TRBD1. The CDR3 has 15 residues. Germline assignment: CDR1 LNHDA and CDR2 SQIVND (reference sequence). After removal of 2 bases from V and 3 bases from J, the junction contained 4 bases not matched to a gene. The CDR3: CASSITGEVNQPQHF. The CDR3 DNA reads as TGTGCCAGTAGTATAACAGGGGAGGTCAATCAGCCCCAGCATTTT.

V and J are TRBV6-5 and TRBJ1-6; the D gene is possibly TRBD1 (5 bases). Germline-derived CDR1 and CDR2 are MNHEY and SVGAGI. With 6 bases removed from V and 10 bases from J, the gap between germline ends came to 13 bases. CDR3 length: 13 residues. CDR3 residues: CASRWGGESPLHF. The CDR3 coding sequence is TGTGCCAGCAGGTGGGGAGGGGAATCACCCCTCCACTTT.

This clone occurred once. The CDR3 region is CASSLRDRGAGGYTF. CDR3 coding DNA: TGTGCCAGCAGCCTCCGGGACAGGGGGGCGGGTGGCTACACCTTC. The rearrangement links TRBV3-1 (or the pseudogene TRBV3-2) to TRBJ1-2; 11 bases match TRBD1. Germline CDR1 and CDR2: LGHDT and YNNKEL (reference sequence). The CDR3 is 15 residues long. Trimming at V came to 4 bases and at J to 7 bases, leaving 8 bases not matched to a gene.

This rearrangement joins TRBV3-1 (or the pseudogene TRBV3-2) to TRBJ1-1; TRBD1 is a possible D gene (5 bases). Germline assignment: CDR1 LGHDT and CDR2 YNNKEL (reference sequence). CDR3 length: 13 amino acids. Between the trimmed V and J ends, which lost 4 bases and 5 bases, there was a span of 11 bases. The CDR3: CASSPRVRTEAFF. In nucleotides, the CDR3 is TGTGCCAGCAGCCCCAGGGTCAGGACTGAAGCTTTCTTT.

The V gene is TRBV4-3, the J gene TRBJ1-3; TRBD1 might be the D (6 bases). V lost 3 bases to trimming and J lost 0 bases, with 12 bases between them. The length of the CDR3 is 16 residues. The V gene's germline CDR1 is LGHNA and CDR2 YSLEER. The CDR3 loop reads CASSQRTANSGNTIYF. DNA for the CDR3: TGCGCCAGCAGCCAGAGGACAGCAAACTCTGGAAACACCATATATTTT.

Turning to this clone: The junction and the germline gene differ at one end; a read error may be behind it. The chain uses TRBV28 and TRBJ2-7, with D unresolved. Germline assignment: CDR1 MDHEN and CDR2 SYDVKM. The CDR3 runs to 11 residues. The CDR3 region has the DNA TGTGCCAGCAGTTTCCTCGATCACATTGCCTTC. This encodes CASSFLDHIAF.

This clone was recorded once. The chain couples TRBV3-1 (or the pseudogene TRBV3-2) to TRBJ1-5; the D gene is possibly TRBD1 (5 bases). In germline, CDR1 is LGHDT, CDR2 YNNKEL (reference sequence). V was clipped by 1 base and J by 1 base, with 11 bases between them. The CDR3 loop spans 16 amino acids. CDR3 sequence: CASSQGQGSSNQPQHF. In DNA, the CDR3 is TGTGCCAGCAGCCAAGGTCAGGGATCCAGCAATCAGCCCCAGCATTTT.

The rearrangement links TRBV29-1 to TRBJ1-1; TRBD1 might be the D (6 bases). Per germline, CDR1 SQVTM and CDR2 ANQGSEA. V lost 7 bases, J lost 5 bases, and 17 bases lay in between. The CDR3 sequence is 13 residues long. The CDR3 DNA reads TGCAGCGCCCGAAACAGGGACGTGACTGAAGCTTTCTTT. This encodes CSARNRDVTEAFF.

This clone was counted once. J is TRBJ1-3 and V is TRBV6-5; unclear D gene. The germline V gene encodes CDR1 MNHEY and CDR2 SVGAGI. CDR3 length equals 15 residues. The germline V and J ends were trimmed by 2 bases and 0 bases, with 8 bases remaining between them. CDR3 loop: CASSYDGSSGNTIYF. CDR3 bases: TGTGCCAGCAGTTACGACGGGAGCTCTGGAAACACCATATATTTT.